The sequence of this TCR beta chain was determined in a study of early T cells in non-severe SARS-CoV-2 infection. Study background: Sequencing of unsorted whole blood was done on bulk RNA, leaving chains unpaired.

Individual cDNA molecules received unique molecular identifiers. TCRdb passed the 5' RACE reads through MiXCR, listing each CDR3 protein once. This table holds about 30,000 distinct CDR3 sequences, 5% to 7% found once. In this sample, this clonotype turned up a few times. Antigen: not known. The germline V gene has CDR1 MDHEN and CDR2 SYDVKM. This CDR3 contains 15 residues. Trimming left V 2 bases short and J 4 bases short, with 12 bases between. Study-wide results and limits: Database matching using VDJdb favored anti-spike CD8 responses, with private and CD4 specificities left missing.

The TCR originated in an adult who was a healthcare worker with PCR-confirmed SARS-CoV-2 infection or an uninfected control (not recorded which). The sample taken for sequencing was whole blood. The rearrangement links TRBV28 to TRBJ2-1; D not resolved. The CDR3 DNA follows: TGTGCCAGCAGTTTAATTGTGGAAACTTACAATGAGCAGTTCTTC. This translates into CASSLIVETYNEQFF.